This passage covers 2 T cell receptor beta chains from one sample sequenced in a study of blood T cell repertoires in COVID-19. Profiling relied on immunoSEQ multiplex PCR, and the TCRdb table lists in-frame clones only, not all of them. The repertoire includes under 85,000 clones, 80% to 90% of them detected once, and about 15% sits in the top ten. Sequenced: peripheral blood. These TCRs come from a man at least 80 years old with acute or convalescent COVID-19.

This clone was recorded only once. This sequence joins TRBV10-1 and TRBJ1-2; 7 positions match TRBD1. V shed 6 bases, J shed 0 bases, and the junction held 7 bases outside the gene matches. The CDR3 is 15 residues long. Germline V lookup: CDR1 WNHNN, CDR2 SYGVQD (reference sequence). CDR3 sequence (DNA): TGCGCCAGCAGGGACAGGAGCAAGCCTAACTATGGCTACACCTTC. It specifies CASRDRSKPNYGYTF.

The DNA of the CDR3 is TGTGCCAGAAGCTTGGTAGCGGGGGCCTTAACCGGGGAGCTGTTTTTT. This codes for CARSLVAGALTGELFF. The chain is built from TRBV5-3 and TRBJ2-2; 9 bases fit TRBD2. TRBV5-3 is an ORF, with its function uncertain. The V segment lost 0 bases and the J segment 5 bases; nucleotides outside the gene matches: 5. CDR3 length: 16 amino acids.